The 25 T cell receptor beta chains given below trace back to one sample, sequenced in a study of blood T cell repertoires in COVID-19. The data were produced by immunoSEQ multiplex PCR, yet TCRdb's version contains in-frame clones alone and is incomplete. This table has 110,000 to 150,000 clones, around 73% appearing once. Sequencing was performed on PBMCs or T cells enriched from blood (not recorded which). The receptors come from a woman aged 50 to 60 who had recovered from COVID-19.

This clone was found a few times. The CDR3 DNA follows: TGCAGCGTTCGACCAGGGGGTGAGCAGTTCTTC. Translating gives CSVRPGGEQFF. The chain combines TRBV29-1 with TRBJ2-1; 7 nucleotides match TRBD1. The junction had 4 bases not matched to a gene; V was cut back by 5 bases and J by 9 bases. Per the germline V gene, CDR1 is SQVTM and CDR2 is ANQGSEA. The CDR3 is 11 residues long.

This chain links TRBV20-1 with TRBJ2-3; the D is unclear. The germline CDR1 and CDR2 sequences are DFQATT and SNEGSKA (reference sequence). This CDR3 is built from 14 residues. V gave up 3 bases and J gave up 2 bases, with 12 bases separating them. The CDR3 DNA follows: TGCAGTGCTAGTCATCAGAAAGACACAGATACGCAGTATTTT. This translates into CSASHQKDTDTQYF.

The CDR3 sequence: CASSLDWGVAEAFF. CDR3 sequence (DNA): TGTGCCAGCAGCTTGGATTGGGGGGTAGCTGAAGCTTTCTTT. The chain recombines TRBV5-6 with TRBJ1-1, with a possible D match to TRBD1 (5 bases). The V end lost 0 bases, the J end lost 6 bases, and 12 bases lay between the germline ends. Germline CDR1 SGHDT, CDR2 YYEEEE. This CDR3 spans 14 amino acids.

The CDR3 reads CASRAGTPLEAQYF. CDR3 sequence (DNA): TGTGCCAGCAGAGCGGGGACACCCCTCGAAGCCCAGTACTTC. The chain is built from TRBV27 and TRBJ2-5; TRBD2 is a possible D gene (7 bases). The CDR3 is 14 amino acids. The germline V gene encodes CDR1 MNHEY and CDR2 SMNVEV (reference sequence). With 6 bases removed from V and 9 bases from J, the gap between germline ends came to 20 bases.

V usage is TRBV7-9 and J usage is TRBJ1-5; tentative D call: TRBD1 (6 bases). CDR1 and CDR2 (germline): SEHNR, FQNEAQ (reference sequence). The CDR3 is made up of 15 amino acids. V lost 2 bases and J lost 6, with 14 bases in between. CDR3 loop: CASSLTGGPGQPQHF. As DNA, the CDR3 is TGTGCCAGCAGCTTAACCGGGGGGCCAGGTCAGCCCCAGCATTTT. Looking up the rest from reference TRBV7-9 and TRBJ1-5 gives the full variable domain: DTGVSQNPRHKITKRGQNVTFRCDPISEHNRLYWYRQTLGQGPEFLTYFQNEAQLEKSRLLSDRFSAERPKGSFSTLEIQRTEQGDSAMYLCASSLTGGPGQPQHFGDGTRLSIL.

V usage is TRBV10-3 and J usage is TRBJ1-1, with D tentatively TRBD1 (5 bases). The CDR3 is made up of 14 amino acids. V lost 10 bases, J lost 1 base, and 16 bases lay in between. Germline CDR1 and CDR2: ENHRY and SYGVKD. The CDR3, as DNA: TGTGCCACCGCGGGACCGAGGAGGAACACTGAAGCTTTCTTT. This gives the protein CATAGPRRNTEAFF.

The count of this clone is one. The chain has TRBV7-2 and TRBJ2-7; 7 bases line up with TRBD2. Germline values: CDR1 SGHTA, CDR2 FQGNSA. This CDR3 is 15 amino acids long. V lost 1 base, J lost 7 bases, and 10 bases stayed unmatched. The CDR3 region is CASSLGLAGVGEQYF. The CDR3 nucleotides are TGTGCCAGCAGCTTAGGTTTGGCGGGGGTAGGTGAGCAGTACTTC.

The chain recombines TRBV9 with TRBJ1-1; the D gene is possibly TRBD1 (5 bases). V shed 0 bases and J shed 6 bases, with 9 bases lying between them. The CDR3 extends over 13 amino acids. Germline CDR1 SGDLS, CDR2 YYNGEE. CDR3 in amino acids: CASSVGPGPEAFF. The CDR3 DNA is TGTGCCAGCAGCGTAGGTCCAGGGCCTGAAGCTTTCTTT.

This clone occurred a few times. This chain joins TRBV5-6 and TRBJ1-1; TRBD1 agrees at 7 bases. This CDR3 has 14 residues. Germline CDR1 is SGHDT and CDR2 is YYEEEE. V was pared by 4 bases and J by 6 bases, with 9 bases of the junction left unmatched. The CDR3: CASSPTLTGAEAFF. CDR3 nucleotide sequence: TGTGCCAGCAGCCCCACCCTTACAGGGGCTGAAGCTTTCTTT.

CDR3 nucleotide sequence: TGTGCCAGCAGTTACTCGATTTGGGAGGACTATGGCTACACCTTC. This translates into CASSYSIWEDYGYTF. The rearrangement uses TRBV6-5 and TRBJ1-2, with unresolved D. V gave up 0 bases and J gave up 3 bases, with 11 bases separating them. Germline V gene sequence: CDR1 MNHEY, CDR2 SVGAGI. The CDR3 is 15 amino acids.

The chain combines TRBV7-9 with TRBJ1-2; tentative D call: TRBD1 (5 bases). Germline CDR1 and CDR2: SEHNR and FQNEAQ (reference sequence). This CDR3 comprises 15 residues. The V and J ends lost 1 base and 4 bases respectively, with 13 bases between them. Here the CDR3 DNA reads TGTGCCAGCAGCTTAGGGCAGGGTTCCATCTATGGCTACACCTTC. Amino acids: CASSLGQGSIYGYTF.

The rearrangement links TRBV28 to TRBJ1-1; possible D gene TRBD1, 6 bases. The germline V gene encodes CDR1 MDHEN and CDR2 SYDVKM. The CDR3 contains 13 residues. V was cut by 7 bases and J by 8 bases, with 17 bases left in between. In nucleotides, the CDR3 is TGTGCCAGCAATCTGAACAGGGATACCGAAGCTTTCTTT. Protein product: CASNLNRDTEAFF. The whole variable domain, remainder taken from reference TRBV28 and TRBJ1-1, is DVKVTQSSRYLVKRTGEKVFLECVQDMDHENMFWYRQDPGLGLRLIYFSYDVKMKEKGDIPEGYSVSREKKERFSLILESASTNQTSMYLCASNLNRDTEAFFGQGTRLTVV.

V and J are TRBV29-1 and TRBJ2-1; TRBD2 matches 8 bases. Unmatched junction bases numbered 5, after V lost 5 bases and J lost 5 bases. The CDR3 has 13 amino acids. The germline gives CDR1 SQVTM, CDR2 ANQGSEA. CDR3 sequence (DNA): TGCAGCGTTCGGGGGGGCCTTAACAATGAGCAGTTCTTC. As protein: CSVRGGLNNEQFF.

The genes are TRBV28 and TRBJ2-4; 8 positions match TRBD1. The CDR3 contains 15 residues. Looked up from germline, CDR1 is MDHEN and CDR2 is SYDVKM. The trim removed 6 bases at V and 2 bases at J, leaving 6 bases unmatched. The CDR3 here is CASRPQGESKNIQYF. The CDR3 DNA reads TGTGCCAGCAGGCCACAGGGGGAATCCAAAAACATTCAGTACTTC.

Comment on this clone: Relative to the germline gene, one junction end is altered; a read error may explain this. The chain recombines TRBV10-3 with TRBJ2-1; D is possibly TRBD1 (7 bases). This CDR3 has 14 residues. Germline assignment: CDR1 ENHRY and CDR2 SYGVKD. The DNA for the CDR3 is TGTGCCATCAATCCAGGGGGGTCCTTCAATGAGCAGTTCTTC. Protein sequence: CAINPGGSFNEQFF.

This clone has just a few counts. This rearrangement joins TRBV7-3 to TRBJ1-1; possible D gene TRBD1, 6 bases. The CDR3 has 15 amino acids. The germline gives CDR1 SGHTA, CDR2 FQGTGA. V was cut by 5 bases and J by 0 bases, with 13 bases left in between. The CDR3: CASSPGGPMNTEAFF. The CDR3 coding sequence is TGTGCCAGCAGCCCGGGGGGGCCCATGAACACTGAAGCTTTCTTT.

This CDR3 is CASSQDPSSYEQYV. In nucleotides, the CDR3 is TGTGCCAGCAGCCAAGACCCGAGCTCCTACGAGCAGTACGTC. The V and J genes are TRBV14 and TRBJ2-7, with D hard to call. Trimming shortened V by 0 bases and J by 0 bases, and 6 bases separated the two germline ends. This CDR3 is built from 14 residues. Looked up from germline, CDR1 is SGHDN and CDR2 is FVKESK.

V gene TRBV7-2 combines with J gene TRBJ2-1; 7 bases map to TRBD1. From germline, CDR1 is SGHTA and CDR2 FQGNSA. Germline trimming cut 8 bases from V and 12 bases from J; bases unmatched to any gene: 13. The CDR3 has 13 amino acids. CDR3 bases: TGTGCCAGCGTGAGACAGGGTAGGGATTGGCAGTTCTTC. Translated: CASVRQGRDWQFF.

V is TRBV25-1 and J is TRBJ1-2; possible D gene TRBD1, 5 bases. The ends were cut back, 6 bases at V and 8 bases at J, with 13 bases in the middle. From germline, CDR1 is MGHDK and CDR2 SYGVNS. This CDR3 has 12 residues. In DNA, the CDR3 is TGTGCCAGCAGGGGGGGTTCGGCGGGCTACACCTTC. It codes for CASRGGSAGYTF.

This sequence joins TRBV3-1 (or the pseudogene TRBV3-2) and TRBJ1-2; TRBD1 aligns across 7 bases. The CDR3 runs to 14 residues. Germline assignment: CDR1 LGHDT and CDR2 YNNKEL (reference sequence). V was pared by 4 bases and J by 1 base, with 3 bases of the junction left unmatched. The CDR3 is CASSRQGGNYGYTF. The CDR3 nucleotides are TGTGCCAGCAGCCGACAGGGAGGTAACTATGGCTACACCTTC.

The V gene is TRBV19, the J gene TRBJ2-7, with 7 bases identical to TRBD1. The CDR3 spans 11 residues. J gave up 2 bases and V 8 bases, and 0 bases lay outside the gene matches. Germline V lookup: CDR1 LNHDA, CDR2 SQIVND (reference sequence). The CDR3 loop reads CASGQAYEQYF. Here the CDR3 DNA reads TGTGCCAGTGGACAGGCCTACGAGCAGTACTTC.

The V gene is TRBV13, the J gene TRBJ2-7; 7 nucleotides agree with TRBD1. The CDR3 covers 15 residues. V gave up 5 bases and J gave up 3 bases; unmatched junction bases: 10. CDR1 is PRHDT and CDR2 is FYEKMQ in the germline V gene (reference sequence). The CDR3 DNA reads TGTGCCAGCAGCAACAGCCGACAGGGAAACTACGAGCAGTACGTC. Protein sequence: CASSNSRQGNYEQYV.

The table lists this clone with a few counts. The chain couples TRBV5-6 to TRBJ1-2; D remains unclear. V lost 1 base, J lost 5 bases, and 9 bases lay in between. Germline assignment: CDR1 SGHDT and CDR2 YYEEEE. The CDR3 sequence is 13 residues long. The CDR3 here is CASSLTRAYGYTF. DNA for the CDR3: TGTGCCAGCAGCTTGACGCGCGCGTATGGCTACACCTTC.

This clone showed up just once. The chain links TRBV6-5 to TRBJ2-7; D may be TRBD2 (7 bases). CDR1 is MNHEY, CDR2 SVGAGI, per germline. There are 15 residues in the CDR3. Trimming left V 0 bases short and J 6 bases short, with 15 bases between. As DNA, the CDR3 is TGTGCCAGCAGTTACTCGACCAGGGGCGGGGGCGAGCAGTACTTC. Translating it yields CASSYSTRGGGEQYF.

This rearrangement joins TRBV7-2 to TRBJ1-2; D is possibly TRBD1 (5 bases). V was pared by 2 bases and J by 5 bases, with 9 bases between. Germline V gene data show CDR1 as SGHTA and CDR2 as FQGNSA. The CDR3 length is 13 residues. The CDR3 sequence is CASSLNRQYGYTF. The CDR3, as DNA: TGTGCCAGCAGCTTAAACAGACAGTATGGCTACACCTTC.